Described below is a single TCR beta chain sequence and its context. Its antigen is currently unknown. Using immunoSEQ multiplex PCR, the repertoire was profiled, and TCRdb retains in-frame clones only, with some absent. The repertoire holds under 200,000 clones, with more than 75% as singletons. The data belong to a study of cytotoxic CD8 clonotypes in ibrutinib-treated CLL. Study background: Patients: over 9 relapsed/refractory, about 14 treatment-naive, under 18 IGHV unmutated. General study points: Sustained-remission and progressing patients diverged in sampling times. Clonality rose at ibrutinib response, held steady in sustained remission, and fell toward baseline at progression.

Trimming shortened V by 5 bases and J by 3 bases, and 17 bases separated the two germline ends. Per germline, CDR1 LNHDA and CDR2 SQIVND (reference sequence). This CDR3 spans 15 amino acids. The V gene is TRBV19, the J gene TRBJ2-7, with D perhaps given as TRBD1 or TRBD2 (6 bases each). Sequences were derived from PBMCs, sampled after 12 months of ibrutinib treatment. The clonotype was recovered from a human donor with chronic lymphocytic leukemia. CDR3 sequence reads: CASSQGAGDFYEQYF. CDR3 coding DNA: TGTGCCAGTAGTCAAGGGGCAGGGGACTTCTACGAGCAGTACTTC.